This T cell receptor beta chain was identified during a study of blood T cell repertoires in COVID-19. Method: immunoSEQ multiplex PCR; TCRdb's copy keeps in-frame clones and lacks some. The sample has roughly 89,000 clones, 80% to 90% seen once; the top ten hold 15%. Germline V gene sequence: CDR1 MNHNS, CDR2 SASEGT. Trimming pared 2 bases from V and 5 bases from J, leaving 13 bases between. The CDR3 is made up of 15 amino acids. The sample taken for sequencing was peripheral blood. The rearrangement joins TRBV6-1 to TRBJ2-4, with D maybe TRBD1 (6 bases). The sequence was obtained from a woman of 80 years or more with acute or convalescent COVID-19. In DNA, the CDR3 is TGTGCCAGCAGTGAATTATTGGGGGCGCAAAACATTCAGTACTTC. Amino acids: CASSELLGAQNIQYF.